Below are 20 T cell receptor beta chains sequenced from a single sample in a study of OX40 agonist ivuxolimab in advanced cancers. The data were produced by immunoSEQ multiplex PCR, yet TCRdb's version contains in-frame clones alone and is incomplete. The data hold about 84,000 clones, with approximately 95% observed a single time. The specimen comprised CD4+ or CD8+ T cells sorted from blood, sampled in a trial of the OX40 agonist ivuxolimab. These receptors were taken from an adult with an advanced solid tumor such as melanoma, head and neck, liver or kidney cancer.

This chain uses TRBV9 with TRBJ2-7, with D maybe TRBD1 (7 bases). V shed 4 bases and J shed 4 bases, with 15 bases lying between them. CDR1 is SGDLS, CDR2 YYNGEE, per germline. This CDR3 is built from 14 residues. The CDR3 loop reads CASSPRDSVYEQYF. The CDR3 coding sequence is TGTGCCAGCAGCCCGCGGGACAGCGTTTACGAGCAGTACTTC. Full variable domain (remainder filled in from reference TRBV9 and TRBJ2-7): DSGVTQTPKHLITATGQRVTLRCSPRSGDLSVYWYQQSLDQGLQFLIQYYNGEERAKGNILERFSAQQFPDLHSELNLSSLELGDSALYFCASSPRDSVYEQYFGPGTRLTVT.

This clone was picked up one time. The rearrangement links TRBV7-9 to TRBJ1-2; TRBD1 agrees at 9 bases. Germline lookup yields CDR1 SEHNR and CDR2 FQNEAQ (reference sequence). The trim removed 4 bases at V and 3 bases at J, leaving 6 bases unmatched. This CDR3 contains 15 residues. CDR3 loop: CASSSAGQGYYGYTF. CDR3 nucleotides: TGTGCCAGCAGCTCAGCGGGACAGGGCTACTATGGCTACACCTTC.

This rearrangement joins TRBV29-1 to TRBJ2-5; weak D call: TRBD2 (5 bases). Germline CDR1 SQVTM, CDR2 ANQGSEA. Trimming cost V 1 base and J 3 bases, with 12 bases left between them. CDR3 length: 14 amino acids. The CDR3 sequence is CSVEGERLEETQYF. DNA for the CDR3: TGCAGCGTTGAAGGGGAGAGGTTAGAAGAGACCCAGTACTTC.

This clone was counted a single time. The chain employs TRBV29-1 and TRBJ1-1; TRBD1 might be the D (6 bases). Germline V CDR1 and CDR2: SQVTM, ANQGSEA. CDR3 length: 12 residues. Trimming cost V 5 bases and J 8 bases, with 15 bases left between them. The CDR3 loop is CSVLTGLWEAFF. CDR3 coding DNA: TGCAGCGTTTTGACAGGACTATGGGAAGCTTTCTTT.

The chain joins TRBV5-6 to TRBJ2-7; TRBD2 might be the D (5 bases). The CDR3 covers 15 residues. CDR1 SGHDT and CDR2 YYEEEE come from the germline V gene. Trimming pared 0 bases from V and 0 bases from J, leaving 10 bases between. CDR3 nucleotides: TGTGCCAGCAGCTTGGGTGTAGCGTTCTCCTACGAGCAGTACTTC. This sequence encodes CASSLGVAFSYEQYF.

This chain uses TRBV7-9 with TRBJ1-3, with 10 bases lining up with TRBD1. Per germline, CDR1 SEHNR and CDR2 FQNEAQ (reference sequence). Trimming cost V 0 bases and J 3 bases; bases outside gene matches: 5. This CDR3 region has 17 residues. The CDR3 loop reads CASSLARQGAYGNTIYF. CDR3 sequence (DNA): TGTGCCAGCAGCTTAGCGAGACAGGGGGCATATGGAAACACCATATATTTT. The variable domain in full, completed from reference TRBV7-9 and TRBJ1-3, reads DTGVSQNPRHKITKRGQNVTFRCDPISEHNRLYWYRQTLGQGPEFLTYFQNEAQLEKSRLLSDRFSAERPKGSFSTLEIQRTEQGDSAMYLCASSLARQGAYGNTIYFGEGSWLTVV.

The chain has TRBV5-6 and TRBJ1-5; TRBD1 might be the D (6 bases). This CDR3 is 15 amino acids long. Germline values: CDR1 SGHDT, CDR2 YYEEEE. V lost 7 bases to trimming and J lost 4 bases, with 18 bases between them. CDR3 amino acids: CASRKTGHLNQPQHF. The DNA for the CDR3 is TGTGCCAGCCGAAAGACGGGACACCTGAATCAGCCCCAGCATTTT.

As for this clone: Germline and junction disagree at one end, which may indicate a read error. The chain uses TRBV4-3 and TRBJ2-1; the match to TRBD2 covers 8 bases. This CDR3 spans 13 amino acids. Germline V CDR1 and CDR2: LGHNA, YSLEER. CDR3 in DNA: TGCGCCAGCAGCCAAGGCGTGGGACTAGGGCAGCTCTTC. This sequence encodes CASSQGVGLGQLF.

CDR3 bases: TGTGCCAGCAGTACTAGCGGGAACCACACCGGGGAGCTGTTTTTT. It translates to CASSTSGNHTGELFF. The V and J genes are TRBV13 and TRBJ2-2, with 10 bases matching TRBD2. This CDR3 is 15 amino acids long. Trimming cost V 6 bases and J 3 bases; bases outside gene matches: 4. Germline values: CDR1 PRHDT, CDR2 FYEKMQ (reference sequence).

The rearrangement links TRBV5-1 to TRBJ2-7; D not certain. The V end lost 5 bases, the J end lost 4 bases, and 7 bases lay between the germline ends. The CDR3 runs to 11 residues. Germline V CDR1 and CDR2: SGHRS, YFSETQ. CDR3 nucleotide sequence: TGCGCCAGCAGGGATTTGTACGAGCAGTACTTC. It codes for CASRDLYEQYF.

The chain uses TRBV5-4 and TRBJ2-7; TRBD1 or TRBD2 may be the D gene (5 bases each). This CDR3 has 18 amino acids. Germline CDR1 and CDR2: SGHNT and YYREEE (reference sequence). V was trimmed by 0 bases and J by 3 bases, leaving 22 bases between them. Here the CDR3 DNA reads TGTGCCAGCAGCTTGGGTGGGACGTTAATCTTCGCCGGCTACGAGCAGTACTTC. Translation: CASSLGGTLIFAGYEQYF.

The chain has TRBV11-2 and TRBJ2-3; possibly TRBD2 for D (5 bases). The CDR3 spans 16 residues. Trimming took 0 bases from V and 2 from J, leaving 12 bases between them. Germline V CDR1 and CDR2: SGHAT, FQNNGV. CDR3 in amino acids: CASSLEYRDSTDTQYF. The CDR3 DNA reads as TGTGCCAGCAGCTTAGAGTACCGGGATTCCACAGATACGCAGTATTTT.

This clone appeared a single time. This chain joins TRBV11-2 and TRBJ1-4; perhaps TRBD1 as D (5 bases). Looked up from germline, CDR1 is SGHAT and CDR2 is FQNNGV. There are 12 residues in the CDR3. V was shortened by 5 bases and J by 8 bases, with 9 bases between the two germline ends. The CDR3 DNA reads TGTGCCAGCAGCATGGGGCGGGAAAAACTGTTTTTT. Encoded protein: CASSMGREKLFF. The full variable domain, in which reference TRBV11-2 and TRBJ1-4 provide the parts outside the CDR3, is EAGVAQSPRYKIIEKRQSVAFWCNPISGHATLYWYQQILGQGPKLLIQFQNNGVVDDSQLPKDRFSAERLKGVDSTLKIQPAKLEDSAVYLCASSMGREKLFFGSGTQLSVL.

J is TRBJ1-2 and V is TRBV5-5; D gene ambiguous. V was clipped by 0 bases and J by 5 bases, with 14 bases between them. Per germline, CDR1 SGHKS and CDR2 YYEKEE (reference sequence). The CDR3 runs to 15 residues. CDR3 in DNA: TGTGCCAGCAGCTTGGAAGCTTACAGCCAATATGGCTACACCTTC. Protein product: CASSLEAYSQYGYTF.

The gene calls are TRBV4-3 and TRBJ2-7; D might be TRBD1 (5 bases). V lost 0 bases and J lost 0, with 21 bases in between. CDR3 length equals 19 residues. Germline V lookup: CDR1 LGHNA, CDR2 YSLEER. CDR3 nucleotides: TGCGCCAGCAGCCAAGACTTTAGGGCTTTACAGGACCACTCCTACGAGCAGTACTTC. Encoded protein: CASSQDFRALQDHSYEQYF.

This chain uses TRBV25-1 with TRBJ2-5, with D tentatively TRBD2 (5 bases). Per germline, CDR1 MGHDK and CDR2 SYGVNS. The ends were cut back, 6 bases at V and 3 bases at J, with 11 bases in the middle. There are 13 residues in the CDR3. CDR3 nucleotide sequence: TGTGCCAGCAGCCCGTTCGGGGAAGAGACCCAGTACTTC. Translating it yields CASSPFGEETQYF.

The chain carries TRBV11-3 and TRBJ1-2; perhaps TRBD1 as D (6 bases). Trimming removed 0 bases at V and 1 base at J, with 12 bases between. Germline V CDR1 and CDR2: SGHNT, YENEEA. The CDR3 sequence is 16 residues long. CDR3 DNA: TGTGCCAGCAGCTTAGACCGCAGGGGATTTAACTATGGCTACACCTTC. The encoded protein is CASSLDRRGFNYGYTF.

This clone has just one count. The chain is built from TRBV19 and TRBJ2-2; TRBD2 is a possible D gene (5 bases). V was shortened by 2 bases and J by 6 bases, with 7 bases between the two germline ends. This CDR3 region has 13 residues. Per the germline V gene, CDR1 is LNHDA and CDR2 is SQIVND (reference sequence). CDR3 DNA: TGTGCCAGTAGTATATCGGGGTCCGGGGAGCTGTTTTTT. Its protein product is CASSISGSGELFF. Based on the CDR3 plus reference TRBV19 and TRBJ2-2, the full variable domain is DGGITQSPKYLFRKEGQNVTLSCEQNLNHDAMYWYRQDPGQGLRLIYYSQIVNDFQKGDIAEGYSVSREKKESFPLTVTSAQKNPTAFYLCASSISGSGELFFGEGSRLTVL.

The rearrangement joins TRBV11-3 to TRBJ2-7; 10 bases fit TRBD1. Per the germline V gene, CDR1 is SGHNT and CDR2 is YENEEA. Losses at the gene ends were 8 bases for V and 4 bases for J; bases not matched to a gene: 14. The CDR3 has 16 amino acids. DNA for the CDR3: TGTGCCAGCCCTCCCGCGCCGGCGGACAGGGGGTACGAGCAGTACTTC. It encodes CASPPAPADRGYEQYF.

The gene calls are TRBV13 and TRBJ2-1, with D tentatively TRBD2 (6 bases). CDR3 length equals 16 residues. Looked up from germline, CDR1 is PRHDT and CDR2 is FYEKMQ (reference sequence). V dropped 4 bases and J dropped 1 base, with 14 bases sitting between them. CDR3 nucleotide sequence: TGTGCCAGCAGCTCCTCTTTAGCGGTATCCTACAATGAGCAGTTCTTC. Its translation: CASSSSLAVSYNEQFF.